The 26 T cell receptor beta chains below come from one sample, sequenced in a study of blood T cell repertoires in COVID-19. Profiled with immunoSEQ multiplex PCR; TCRdb holds only in-frame clones, not every one. Among about 250,000 clones, roughly 83% were seen once, and the ten largest hold roughly 6.2%. The sequenced material came from peripheral blood. These receptors all stem from an elderly woman with COVID-19, enrolled during active disease.

The gene calls are TRBV5-1 and TRBJ1-6; possible D gene TRBD1, 5 bases. This CDR3 has 16 amino acids. CDR1 is SGHRS, CDR2 YFSETQ, per germline. V lost 4 bases and J lost 4, with 15 bases in between. The CDR3 region has the DNA TGCGCCAGCAGCCGGGGGACGGATACTTATAATTCACCCCTCCACTTT. This codes for CASSRGTDTYNSPLHF. Full variable domain (missing parts from reference TRBV5-1 and TRBJ1-6): KAGVTQTPRYLIKTRGQQVTLSCSPISGHRSVSWYQQTPGQGLQFLFEYFSETQRNKGNFPGRFSGRQFSNSRSEMNVSTLELGDSALYLCASSRGTDTYNSPLHFGNGTRLTVT.

The chain combines TRBV5-1 with TRBJ1-4, with TRBD1 identical over 7 bases. Germline values: CDR1 SGHRS, CDR2 YFSETQ. The CDR3 is made up of 16 amino acids. Trimming removed 3 bases from V and 3 bases from J; junction bases left unmatched: 8. The CDR3 loop is CASSWGTGQPNEKLFF. The CDR3 region has the DNA TGCGCCAGCAGCTGGGGTACGGGACAGCCTAATGAAAAACTGTTTTTT.

Note on this clone: Other nucleotide sequences in the sample specify the same CDR3. The rearrangement links TRBV27 to TRBJ2-3, with 9 bases identical to TRBD2. Germline CDR1 is MNHEY and CDR2 is SMNVEV (reference sequence). CDR3 length: 21 residues. V shed 1 base, J shed 0 bases, and the junction held 17 bases outside the gene matches. DNA for the CDR3: TGTGCCAGCAGTTTATTTCCCAGCCGCGGGGGGGCCGTTACAAGCACAGATACGCAGTATTTT. Translated, it gives CASSLFPSRGGAVTSTDTQYF.

This chain joins TRBV9 and TRBJ2-1; TRBD2 aligns across 7 bases. Trimming removed 1 base from V and 7 bases from J; junction bases left unmatched: 8. This CDR3 is built from 15 residues. Germline CDR1 and CDR2: SGDLS and YYNGEE. This CDR3 reads CASSVYGGFGNEQFF. The CDR3 region has the DNA TGTGCCAGCAGCGTATACGGGGGGTTCGGAAATGAGCAGTTCTTC.

The V gene is TRBV29-1, the J gene TRBJ2-3, with D unresolved. The CDR3 runs to 14 residues. V gave up 0 bases and J gave up 2 bases, with 9 bases separating them. Germline V gives CDR1 SQVTM, CDR2 ANQGSEA. As DNA, the CDR3 is TGCAGCGTTGAAGATCGGCTAGTCACAGATACGCAGTATTTT. Its translation is CSVEDRLVTDTQYF.

This clone occurred once. The V call is TRBV6-5, the J call TRBJ2-7; possibly TRBD2 for D (7 bases). Germline V gene lookup returns CDR1 MNHEY and CDR2 SVGAGI. The CDR3 length is 13 residues. The CDR3 DNA reads TGTGTCACGGGGAGGGGGGGATACTACGAGCAGTACTTC. Translated: CVTGRGGYYEQYF.

The rearrangement uses TRBV5-1 and TRBJ2-5; TRBD1 aligns across 9 bases. The V and J ends lost 4 bases and 5 bases, in that order; junction bases with no gene match: 3. The CDR3 is made up of 13 amino acids. From germline, CDR1 is SGHRS and CDR2 YFSETQ. As DNA, the CDR3 is TGCGCCAGCAGCCGGGACAGGGTTGAGACCCAGTACTTC. It codes for CASSRDRVETQYF.

The V and J genes are TRBV12-3 or TRBV12-4 and TRBJ2-1; 7 nucleotides match TRBD1. The length of the CDR3 is 13 residues. The junction had 10 bases not matched to a gene; V was cut back by 5 bases and J by 12 bases. The CDR3 is CASSPQTRTGQFF. In DNA, the CDR3 is TGTGCCAGCAGTCCGCAGACCAGGACAGGGCAGTTCTTC.

The rearrangement uses TRBV18 and TRBJ1-6, with 7 bases that match TRBD1. This CDR3 has 14 residues. The germline gives CDR1 KGHSH, CDR2 LQKENI. V shed 2 bases, J shed 11 bases, and the junction held 6 bases outside the gene matches. The CDR3 region is CASSPETGIPPLHF. The CDR3 DNA follows: TGTGCCAGCTCACCAGAGACAGGGATTCCACCCCTCCACTTT.

J is TRBJ2-2 and V is TRBV30; D is ambiguous. This CDR3 comprises 14 residues. V lost 0 bases to trimming and J lost 2 bases, with 7 bases between them. Germline loops: CDR1 GTSNPN, CDR2 SVGIG (reference sequence). The CDR3 protein is CAWSVRQNTGELFF. DNA for the CDR3: TGTGCCTGGAGTGTGAGGCAAAACACCGGGGAGCTGTTTTTT.

The genes are TRBV21-1 and TRBJ1-5; the table assigns TRBD1, which was not confirmed against the DNA. TRBV21-1 is a pseudogene. The CDR3 is made up of 17 amino acids. The CDR3 here is CASSKARGRDTNQPQHF. CDR3 bases: TGTGCCAGCAGCAAAGCGCGTGGCAGGGACACCAATCAGCCCCAGCATTTT.

The rearrangement links TRBV28 to TRBJ2-5; possible D gene TRBD2, 6 bases. Trimming took 3 bases from V and 3 from J, leaving 17 bases between them. This CDR3 region has 16 residues. Germline V gives CDR1 MDHEN, CDR2 SYDVKM. The CDR3 loop reads CASSFSGWGGEETQYF. The CDR3 coding sequence is TGTGCCAGCAGTTTCTCAGGATGGGGAGGTGAAGAGACCCAGTACTTC.

This rearrangement joins TRBV25-1 to TRBJ2-3; TRBD2 agrees at 7 bases. V gave up 8 bases and J gave up 2 bases; unmatched junction bases: 4. In germline, CDR1 is MGHDK, CDR2 SYGVNS. The CDR3 has 13 residues. The CDR3 reads CASGRGITDTQYF. In DNA, the CDR3 is TGTGCCAGCGGGCGGGGGATCACAGATACGCAGTATTTT.

The V gene is TRBV6-1, the J gene TRBJ1-3, with unresolved D. Deletions cut 1 base from V and 6 bases from J, with 4 bases between. The germline CDR1 and CDR2 sequences are MNHNS and SASEGT. CDR3 length: 12 residues. DNA of the CDR3: TGTGCCAGCAGTGAAGTCCTAAACACCATATATTTT. Translation: CASSEVLNTIYF.

The gene calls are TRBV7-2 and TRBJ2-1, with 8 nucleotides matching TRBD2. The germline CDR1 and CDR2 sequences are SGHTA and FQGNSA. This CDR3 contains 13 residues. The ends lost 3 bases at V and 9 bases at J; junction bases unmatched: 4. CDR3 nucleotides: TGTGCCAGCAGCTTGGCGGGGGGCGGTGAGCAGTTCTTC. It translates to CASSLAGGGEQFF.

V gene TRBV5-1 combines with J gene TRBJ1-2, with 7 bases lining up with TRBD1. The CDR3 runs to 15 residues. The germline CDR1 and CDR2 sequences are SGHRS and YFSETQ. Trimming cost V 0 bases and J 3 bases; bases outside gene matches: 5. CDR3 residues: CASSLATGADYGYTF. For the CDR3, the DNA is TGCGCCAGCAGCTTGGCCACAGGGGCCGACTATGGCTACACCTTC.

CDR3 protein: CASSRDSANYGYTF. As DNA, the CDR3 is TGTGCCAGCAGCCGGGATTCAGCGAACTATGGCTACACCTTC. The chain couples TRBV7-9 to TRBJ1-2; D uncertain. The CDR3 spans 14 residues. Germline loops: CDR1 SEHNR, CDR2 FQNEAQ (reference sequence). Between the trimmed V and J ends, which lost 5 bases and 2 bases, there was a span of 12 bases. Full variable domain (rest looked up from reference TRBV7-9 and TRBJ1-2): DTGVSQNPRHKITKRGQNVTFRCDPISEHNRLYWYRQTLGQGPEFLTYFQNEAQLEKSRLLSDRFSAERPKGSFSTLEIQRTEQGDSAMYLCASSRDSANYGYTFGSGTRLTVV.

CDR3 protein: CASSLTGSVTEAFF. The CDR3 nucleotides read TGTGCCAGCAGCTTAACAGGGTCGGTCACTGAAGCTTTCTTT. This chain uses TRBV7-8 with TRBJ1-1; tentatively, D is TRBD1 (6 bases). The CDR3 contains 14 residues. V was pared by 2 bases and J by 4 bases, with 11 bases between. CDR1 SGHVS and CDR2 FQNEAQ come from the germline V gene.

The genes are TRBV7-2 and TRBJ2-2, with D uncertain. CDR1 is SGHTA, CDR2 FQGNSA, per germline. Trimming shortened V by 7 bases and J by 0 bases, and 12 bases separated the two germline ends. The CDR3 runs to 15 residues. CDR3 residues: CASKFDFANTGELFF. The DNA of the CDR3 is TGTGCCAGCAAGTTCGACTTTGCGAACACCGGGGAGCTGTTTTTT.

This clone was counted between two and nine times. V and J are TRBV19 and TRBJ1-6; possibly TRBD1 for D (5 bases). V dropped 7 bases and J dropped 9 bases, with 19 bases sitting between them. This CDR3 is built from 15 residues. Germline V gene lookup returns CDR1 LNHDA and CDR2 SQIVND (reference sequence). Written as DNA, the CDR3 is TGTGCCAGTACCGAGGCGGGGGGACTCGGTTCACCCCTCCACTTT. As protein: CASTEAGGLGSPLHF.

The V and J genes are TRBV9 and TRBJ2-1; 11 bases align to TRBD2. Per the germline V gene, CDR1 is SGDLS and CDR2 is YYNGEE. This CDR3 has 15 amino acids. The V segment lost 4 bases and the J segment 3 bases; nucleotides outside the gene matches: 3. The CDR3 loop reads CASSYLAGGYNEQFF. CDR3 sequence (DNA): TGTGCCAGCAGCTACCTAGCGGGGGGCTACAATGAGCAGTTCTTC.

This clone was seen just once. The chain recombines TRBV7-8 with TRBJ2-2; TRBD1 matches at 8 bases. V lost 4 bases and J lost 3; bases outside the gene matches: 16. Germline values: CDR1 SGHVS, CDR2 FQNEAQ. This CDR3 has 19 amino acids. CDR3 coding DNA: TGTGCCAGCAGCTACAATCCTACCTCGGGACAGGTACACACCGGGGAGCTGTTTTTT. It specifies CASSYNPTSGQVHTGELFF.

This clone has only a few counts. V usage is TRBV19 and J usage is TRBJ1-4, with 10 positions matching TRBD1. Germline V gene sequence: CDR1 LNHDA, CDR2 SQIVND (reference sequence). CDR3 length: 14 amino acids. V shed 3 bases, J shed 11 bases, and the junction held 6 bases outside the gene matches. In nucleotides, the CDR3 is TGTGCCAGTAGTATTGGACAGGGGGTCGGGAAACTGTTTTTT. This translates into CASSIGQGVGKLFF.

This rearrangement joins TRBV5-1 to TRBJ2-7; a weak D match, TRBD1 (6 bases). The CDR3 contains 13 residues. The germline CDR1 and CDR2 sequences are SGHRS and YFSETQ. The germline V and J ends were trimmed by 4 bases and 2 bases, with 10 bases remaining between them. The DNA of the CDR3 is TGCGCCAGCAGCCCTACAGGGACCTACGAGCAGTACGTC. Translation gives CASSPTGTYEQYV.

The chain recombines TRBV5-1 with TRBJ1-6; maybe TRBD1 (5 bases). This CDR3 region has 16 residues. V dropped 3 bases and J dropped 5 bases, with 15 bases sitting between them. The germline V gene encodes CDR1 SGHRS and CDR2 YFSETQ. In nucleotides, the CDR3 is TGCGCCAGCAGCTGGGGGGTAGGGAGCAATAATTCACCCCTCCACTTT. It specifies CASSWGVGSNNSPLHF.

The chain carries TRBV21-1 and TRBJ1-1; no DNA check was done on the table's D call, TRBD1. TRBV21-1 is termed a pseudogene. CDR3 length: 16 amino acids. The CDR3 protein is CASSKGAGDGRTEAFF. In DNA, the CDR3 is TGTGCCAGCAGCAAAGGGGCAGGGGATGGACGCACTGAAGCTTTCTTT.